Following are 9 T cell receptor beta chains from one sample sequenced in a study of blood T cell repertoires in COVID-19. Sequenced by immunoSEQ multiplex PCR; TCRdb stores in-frame clones only, minus some. The table lists fewer than 250,000 clones, around nine tenths of them singletons, with around 6.6% in the top ten. Sequenced sample: peripheral blood. These receptors came from a woman in her forties who had recovered from COVID-19.

The V gene is TRBV7-2, the J gene TRBJ2-5; 7 nucleotides align to TRBD2. This CDR3 has 14 residues. The germline V gene has CDR1 SGHTA and CDR2 FQGNSA. The ends lost 1 base at V and 9 bases at J; junction bases unmatched: 8. The chain's CDR3 is CASSLGLAAHAQYF. Written as DNA, the CDR3 is TGTGCCAGCAGCTTAGGGCTAGCGGCACATGCCCAGTACTTC.

The chain links TRBV5-1 to TRBJ1-4; D uncertain. The ends were cut back, 0 bases at V and 1 base at J, with 19 bases in the middle. The germline V gene encodes CDR1 SGHRS and CDR2 YFSETQ. The CDR3 covers 19 residues. As DNA, the CDR3 is TGCGCCAGCAGCTTGGAACCCATTCGAGTTTCTGGAACTAATGAAAAACTGTTTTTT. Its translation: CASSLEPIRVSGTNEKLFF.

This chain links TRBV5-1 with TRBJ2-7; D gene uncertain. Trimming left V 0 bases short and J 4 bases short, with 14 bases between. The CDR3 is 15 residues long. The germline V gene has CDR1 SGHRS and CDR2 YFSETQ. The chain's CDR3 is CASSLGGAEKYEQYF. The CDR3 bases are TGCGCCAGCAGCTTGGGAGGTGCGGAAAAGTACGAGCAGTACTTC. The full variable domain, with the rest looked up from reference TRBV5-1 and TRBJ2-7, is KAGVTQTPRYLIKTRGQQVTLSCSPISGHRSVSWYQQTPGQGLQFLFEYFSETQRNKGNFPGRFSGRQFSNSRSEMNVSTLELGDSALYLCASSLGGAEKYEQYFGPGTRLTVT.

The genes are TRBV5-4 and TRBJ2-5; weak D call: TRBD2 (6 bases). CDR1 and CDR2 from the germline V gene are SGHNT and YYREEE (reference sequence). The CDR3 length is 14 residues. V lost 4 bases, J lost 3 bases, and 13 bases lay in between. CDR3 sequence reads: CASSRRADKETQYF. Here the CDR3 DNA reads TGTGCCAGCAGCCGGAGGGCAGACAAAGAGACCCAGTACTTC.

The chain uses TRBV6-1 and TRBJ2-7; 9 nucleotides line up with TRBD2. There are 17 residues in the CDR3. CDR1 is MNHNS and CDR2 is SASEGT in the germline V gene. J gave up 4 bases and V 4 bases, and 14 bases lay outside the gene matches. This CDR3 is CASSGGSGSKSGYEQYF. In nucleotides, the CDR3 is TGTGCCAGCAGTGGGGGTAGCGGGAGTAAGTCGGGGTACGAGCAGTACTTC.

The chain couples TRBV30 to TRBJ2-1; TRBD2 matches at 7 bases. The germline CDR1 and CDR2 sequences are GTSNPN and SVGIG (reference sequence). Germline trimming cut 0 bases from V and 5 bases from J; bases unmatched to any gene: 13. This CDR3 has 17 amino acids. The CDR3 region is CAWSVFVLADINNEQFF. As DNA, the CDR3 is TGTGCCTGGAGTGTATTCGTGCTAGCGGATATAAACAATGAGCAGTTCTTC.

V usage is TRBV9 and J usage is TRBJ1-2; 8 nucleotides align to TRBD1. The J segment lost 7 bases and the V segment lost 3 bases, leaving 11 bases of the junction unmatched. Per the germline V gene, CDR1 is SGDLS and CDR2 is YYNGEE. This CDR3 comprises 15 residues. The DNA for the CDR3 is TGTGCCAGCAGCGCCGGGGACAGGAGGAGTGGTGGCTACACCTTC. It codes for CASSAGDRRSGGYTF.

In this sample, this clone turned up once. The chain is built from TRBV2 and TRBJ2-7, with D possibly being TRBD1 (6 bases). Trimming pared 5 bases from V and 4 bases from J, leaving 12 bases between. Per germline, CDR1 SNHLY and CDR2 FYNNEI. CDR3 length: 13 amino acids. CDR3 in amino acids: CASSLTGPYEQYF. The CDR3 DNA follows: TGTGCCAGCAGTTTGACAGGCCCTTACGAGCAGTACTTC.

V and J are TRBV7-9 and TRBJ2-5, with D maybe TRBD2 (6 bases). Germline CDR1 SEHNR, CDR2 FQNEAQ (reference sequence). This CDR3 is 16 amino acids long. V lost 4 bases and J lost 5, with 20 bases in between. For the CDR3, the DNA is TGTGCCAGCAGCTACCCGCCGAGGCTAGCGAGGGAGACCCAGTACTTC. Protein sequence: CASSYPPRLARETQYF.